These 21 T cell receptor beta chains were sequenced from one sample in a study of graft-versus-host responses after intestinal transplantation. Generated by immunoSEQ multiplex PCR, the TCRdb table keeps only in-frame clones and is missing some. This sample carries roughly 120,000 clones, about 94% of them seen once, and the ten largest clones take 0.45% to 0.65%. The antigens of these receptors remain unknown. The specimen comprised unstimulated CD8+ T cells sorted from spleen or lymph node cells, sampled before intestinal transplant. Receptors originate from a human donor who received an intestinal transplant.

The genes are TRBV11-2 and TRBJ2-3, with TRBD2 matching 7 bases. The J segment lost 0 bases and the V segment lost 2 bases, leaving 2 bases of the junction unmatched. Germline CDR1 reads SGHAT; CDR2 reads FQNNGV. This CDR3 contains 15 residues. CDR3 coding DNA: TGTGCCAGCAGCTTACTAGCGGTTAGCACAGATACGCAGTATTTT. The encoded protein is CASSLLAVSTDTQYF.

The V and J genes are TRBV29-1 and TRBJ2-3; D uncertain. Germline CDR1 and CDR2: SQVTM and ANQGSEA. V was shortened by 2 bases and J by 4 bases, with 7 bases between the two germline ends. This CDR3 region has 12 residues. The CDR3 reads CSVEYSPDTQYF. CDR3 DNA: TGCAGCGTTGAATACTCCCCAGATACGCAGTATTTT.

The chain couples TRBV18 to TRBJ2-1; weak D call: TRBD2 (5 bases). CDR1 is KGHSH, CDR2 LQKENI, per germline. The V end lost 3 bases, the J end lost 3 bases, and 15 bases lay between the germline ends. This CDR3 spans 16 amino acids. The CDR3 loop is CASSPSQTGIYNEQFF. For the CDR3, the DNA is TGTGCCAGCTCACCCTCCCAAACCGGGATCTACAATGAGCAGTTCTTC.

The chain joins TRBV2 to TRBJ2-7; D gene ambiguous. The length of the CDR3 is 13 residues. From germline, CDR1 is SNHLY and CDR2 FYNNEI. V was pared by 4 bases and J by 2 bases, with 9 bases between. The CDR3 sequence is CASSVDTTYEQYF. The CDR3 bases are TGTGCCAGCAGTGTCGACACAACCTACGAGCAGTACTTC.

The chain joins TRBV19 to TRBJ2-3; perhaps TRBD2 as D (6 bases). V gave up 1 base and J gave up 5 bases, with 10 bases separating them. This CDR3 has 14 residues. Germline loops: CDR1 LNHDA, CDR2 SQIVND (reference sequence). The CDR3 nucleotides are TGTGCCAGTAGTATAGCGGGAGTCTTAGATACGCAGTATTTT. As protein: CASSIAGVLDTQYF.

The genes are TRBV6-5 and TRBJ1-1; no clear D. The CDR3 runs 14 residues. Trimming took 5 bases from V and 0 from J, leaving 10 bases between them. Per the germline V gene, CDR1 is MNHEY and CDR2 is SVGAGI. The CDR3 spells CASSDTRLNTEAFF. DNA for the CDR3: TGTGCCAGCAGTGACACTCGATTGAACACTGAAGCTTTCTTT.

The chain links TRBV27 to TRBJ2-5; D is perhaps TRBD1 or TRBD2 (6 bases each). The CDR3 is made up of 12 amino acids. Germline V gives CDR1 MNHEY, CDR2 SMNVEV (reference sequence). The V end was cut by 10 bases, the J end by 1 base, with 10 bases between. The CDR3 coding sequence is TGTGCCACCAGGGGACTCCAAGAGACCCAGTACTTC. Translation: CATRGLQETQYF.

The chain couples TRBV5-1 to TRBJ2-7; 7 positions agree with TRBD1. CDR1 is SGHRS, CDR2 YFSETQ, per germline. With 4 bases clipped from V and 9 bases from J, the junction kept 4 bases outside the gene matches. The CDR3 is 11 amino acids. CDR3 sequence: CASSTQGLQYF. CDR3 nucleotide sequence: TGCGCCAGCAGCACACAGGGGTTGCAGTACTTC. The full variable domain, its missing parts supplied by reference TRBV5-1 and TRBJ2-7, is KAGVTQTPRYLIKTRGQQVTLSCSPISGHRSVSWYQQTPGQGLQFLFEYFSETQRNKGNFPGRFSGRQFSNSRSEMNVSTLELGDSALYLCASSTQGLQYFGPGTRLTVT.

For the CDR3, the DNA is TGTGCCAGCAGCCAATCCTTACTAGCGATTAAGGTCGGGGAGCTGTTTTTT. This gives the protein CASSQSLLAIKVGELFF. This chain uses TRBV7-6 with TRBJ2-2; 7 bases are shared with TRBD2. Germline-derived CDR1 and CDR2 are SGHVS and FNYEAQ. The J segment lost 7 bases and the V segment lost 5 bases, leaving 16 bases of the junction unmatched. The CDR3 loop spans 17 amino acids.

The chain joins TRBV15 to TRBJ2-7; TRBD2 agrees at 12 bases. V lost 3 bases and J lost 5; bases outside the gene matches: 5. Germline-derived CDR1 and CDR2 are LNHNV and YYDKDF (reference sequence). This CDR3 is built from 15 residues. CDR3 sequence: CATSSRTSGINEQYF. DNA of the CDR3: TGTGCCACCAGCAGCAGGACTAGCGGGATCAACGAGCAGTACTTC.

The V call is TRBV2, the J call TRBJ2-1, with 9 bases matching TRBD2. With V trimmed by 5 bases and J by 5 bases, 7 bases remained unmatched. Germline lookup yields CDR1 SNHLY and CDR2 FYNNEI. The CDR3 is 15 amino acids. The DNA for the CDR3 is TGTGCCAGCAGTCGGACTAGCGCGGCCAACAATGAGCAGTTCTTC. Translation gives CASSRTSAANNEQFF.

This chain joins TRBV27 and TRBJ1-1; D uncertain. The germline V gene has CDR1 MNHEY and CDR2 SMNVEV (reference sequence). This CDR3 contains 14 residues. With 3 bases removed from V and 5 bases from J, the gap between germline ends came to 13 bases. The CDR3 region has the DNA TGTGCCAGCAGTTTCCGGACCCTTGGGACTGAAGCTTTCTTT. The encoded protein is CASSFRTLGTEAFF.

V is TRBV15 and J is TRBJ2-1; weak D call: TRBD2 (6 bases). CDR1 is LNHNV, CDR2 YYDKDF, per germline (reference sequence). The V gene lost 3 bases and the J gene lost 10 bases, with 19 bases spanning the gap. This CDR3 is 15 amino acids long. The CDR3: CATSSGLARGSEQFF. In DNA, the CDR3 is TGTGCCACCAGCAGCGGTCTAGCGCGAGGTAGCGAGCAGTTCTTC.

This chain links TRBV29-1 with TRBJ2-6, with TRBD1 identical over 9 bases. J lost 0 bases, V lost 7 bases, and 10 bases had no gene match. Per germline, CDR1 SQVTM and CDR2 ANQGSEA. The CDR3 is made up of 17 amino acids. The CDR3 sequence is CSASGQGPSSGANVLTF. The CDR3 coding sequence is TGCAGCGCATCAGGACAGGGGCCTAGCTCTGGGGCCAACGTCCTGACTTTC.

V and J are TRBV7-9 and TRBJ2-2; the match to TRBD2 covers 13 bases. The CDR3 spans 18 residues. V lost 6 bases, J lost 2 bases, and 9 bases stayed unmatched. CDR1 is SEHNR and CDR2 is FQNEAQ in the germline V gene (reference sequence). The chain's CDR3 is CASRPRLAGGQNTGELFF. CDR3 bases: TGTGCCAGCAGGCCCCGACTAGCGGGAGGACAAAACACCGGGGAGCTGTTTTTT.

The chain joins TRBV4-1 to TRBJ2-7; 8 nucleotides match TRBD1. This CDR3 has 14 amino acids. V shed 4 bases, J shed 4 bases, and the junction held 6 bases outside the gene matches. Germline V gene data show CDR1 as MGHRA and CDR2 as YSYEKL. The CDR3 spells CASSPRQGTYEQYF. The CDR3 DNA reads TGCGCCAGCAGCCCTCGACAGGGGACGTACGAGCAGTACTTC.

V and J are TRBV29-1 and TRBJ2-1, with a weak D call TRBD2 (5 bases). This CDR3 contains 12 residues. Germline-derived CDR1 and CDR2 are SQVTM and ANQGSEA. Trimming removed 6 bases from V and 4 bases from J, with 10 bases in between. The CDR3 loop reads CSVDGLYNEQFF. For the CDR3, the DNA is TGCAGCGTAGACGGACTTTACAATGAGCAGTTCTTC.

The genes are TRBV9 and TRBJ2-2; 10 nucleotides align to TRBD2. The junction had 11 bases not matched to a gene; V was cut back by 4 bases and J by 2 bases. The germline V gene encodes CDR1 SGDLS and CDR2 YYNGEE. CDR3 size: 18 residues. As DNA, the CDR3 is TGTGCCAGCAGCCCAGGGACTAGCGAAATAGTAAACACCGGGGAGCTGTTTTTT. Translation: CASSPGTSEIVNTGELFF. Drawing the rest from reference TRBV9 and TRBJ2-2, the complete variable domain is DSGVTQTPKHLITATGQRVTLRCSPRSGDLSVYWYQQSLDQGLQFLIQYYNGEERAKGNILERFSAQQFPDLHSELNLSSLELGDSALYFCASSPGTSEIVNTGELFFGEGSRLTVL.

The chain combines TRBV4-1 with TRBJ2-1; TRBD2 aligns across 11 bases. Trimming took 3 bases from V and 5 from J; bases not matched to a gene: 3. The CDR3 is 15 amino acids. CDR1 MGHRA and CDR2 YSYEKL come from the germline V gene. The CDR3: CASSHPGLADNEQFF. CDR3 DNA sequence: TGCGCCAGCAGCCATCCGGGACTAGCGGACAATGAGCAGTTCTTC.

This clone was observed once. A junction end diverges from the germline sequence, so it may reflect a read error. The chain has TRBV7-7 and TRBJ2-1; a possible D gene is TRBD2 (5 bases). This CDR3 has 14 amino acids. CDR1 is SSHAT, CDR2 FNYEAQ, per germline (reference sequence). CDR3 bases: TGTGCTAGCAGCTTAAGGGAGAGTTACAATGAGCAGTTCTTC. Protein product: CASSLRESYNEQFF.

This clone was recorded once. The J gene is TRBJ2-2, the V gene TRBV19; D gene ambiguous. Germline loops: CDR1 LNHDA, CDR2 SQIVND (reference sequence). Trimming took off 4 bases at V and 4 bases at J, with 7 bases between the two ends. CDR3 length: 13 residues. The CDR3 bases are TGTGCCAGTAGTAGACTTTTCACCGGGGAGCTGTTTTTT. It translates to CASSRLFTGELFF.